The clone carrying this T cell receptor beta chain was seen repeatedly, ten times or more. One entry per CDR3 protein results from TCRdb running MiXCR on the 5' RACE reads. The sample lists around 30,000 distinct CDR3 sequences, 6.5% to 8% occurring once. The record originates from a study of T cells after yellow fever vaccination. V lost 3 bases and J 9 bases, leaving 18 bases between the germline ends. Germline values: CDR1 MGHDK, CDR2 SYGVNS. This CDR3 comprises 15 residues. This chain links TRBV25-1 with TRBJ1-3; no firm D call. The sample consisted of PBMCs, either bulk or a sorted T-cell subset (CD4+, CD8+, memory, or dextramer-sorted; not recorded which), taken on the day of the first yellow fever vaccination. The TCR sequence derives from a man aged 18 to 29 who received the YFV17D yellow fever vaccine. The CDR3 DNA is TGTGCCAGCAGTGATGAGGGCCAGACTGGAGGCACCATATATTTT. Amino acid sequence: CASSDEGQTGGTIYF.